One sample yielded the 2 T cell receptor beta chains listed below, sequenced in a study of shared clonotypes between healthy human individuals. The table came from immunoSEQ multiplex PCR; TCRdb's copy has only in-frame clones and leaves some out. The table lists about 680,000 clones, around two thirds of them singletons. Sequencing was carried out using memory CD4+ T cells sorted from blood. Documented subset: CD45RA-negative fraction. Receptors were obtained from a woman in her 30s in good health.

The chain combines TRBV19 with TRBJ2-2; tentative D call: TRBD1 (6 bases). V gave up 6 bases and J gave up 7 bases, with 12 bases separating them. This CDR3 has 13 residues. Germline V gives CDR1 LNHDA, CDR2 SQIVND (reference sequence). The CDR3 DNA follows: TGTGCCAGTAGCTACAGGGAGATCGGGGAGCTGTTTTTT. Translating it yields CASSYREIGELFF.

In DNA, the CDR3 is TGTGCCAGTAGTATGGGGACAGGGCCGTTGCCCCAGCATTTT. The encoded protein is CASSMGTGPLPQHF. V is TRBV19 and J is TRBJ1-5; 9 bases are shared with TRBD1. Germline V gene data show CDR1 as LNHDA and CDR2 as SQIVND (reference sequence). This CDR3 has 14 residues. V lost 3 bases, J lost 9 bases, and 6 bases stayed unmatched.